This T cell receptor (beta chain) appears in the sequencing data of a study of OX40 agonist ivuxolimab in advanced cancers. Across the study: Patients were dosed intravenously with ivuxolimab at 0.01 to 10 mg/kg every 2 weeks. Age averaged about 66 years (range roughly 23 to 90), and more than 80% were male. Study-wide results and caveats: Low normalized T-cell clonal expansion was additionally recorded for some nonresponders.

The study sampled blood at baseline, cycle 4 day 1, and cycle 7 day 1. With respect to this clone: The antigen is unknown.

The CDR3 is made up of 16 amino acids. CDR1 is LGHNT and CDR2 is FRNRAP in the germline V gene. With 5 bases clipped from V and 3 bases from J, the junction kept 11 bases outside the gene matches. The protocol was immunoSEQ multiplex PCR, while the TCRdb copy is restricted to in-frame clones and leaves out a portion. The sample holds 70,000 or so clones; 85% to 90% are singletons and the top ten take roughly 6.1%. V usage is TRBV12-5 and J usage is TRBJ2-7, with 9 positions matching TRBD2. The receptor was derived from an adult with an advanced solid tumor such as melanoma, head and neck, liver or kidney cancer. This specimen was CD4+ or CD8+ T cells sorted from blood, taken in a trial of the OX40 agonist ivuxolimab. Written as DNA, the CDR3 is TGTGCTAGTGGTAGCGGACAGACTAGCGGTTTCTACGAGCAGTACTTC. Residues: CASGSGQTSGFYEQYF.